This T cell receptor beta chain originates from a study of early T cells in non-severe SARS-CoV-2 infection. The overall study: Sequencing targeted bulk RNA from unsorted whole blood, leaving chains unpaired.

In the library, individual cDNA molecules carried attached unique molecular identifiers. From the 5' RACE reads, TCRdb called clonotypes with MiXCR, one entry per CDR3 protein. The sample records about 48,000 distinct CDR3 sequences, about 10% being singletons. General study points: The matching step, a VDJdb search, favored anti-spike CD8 responses and missed private and CD4 specificities.

Note on this clonotype: Its antigen remains unknown.

The CDR3 covers 18 residues. With 5 bases removed from V and 2 bases from J, the gap between germline ends came to 25 bases. CDR1 MNHNS and CDR2 SASEGT come from the germline V gene. The sample comprised whole blood. The chain joins TRBV6-1 to TRBJ2-7, with D perhaps matching TRBD2 (5 bases). This receptor was obtained from an adult who was a healthcare worker with PCR-confirmed SARS-CoV-2 infection or an uninfected control (not recorded which). CDR3 bases: TGTGCCAGCAGTTCAAGCCGACACGAGACTAAAAGCACCTACGAGCAGTACTTC. Its protein product is CASSSSRHETKSTYEQYF.